Described below is a single T cell receptor (beta chain) sequence and its context. Its cognate antigen is unknown. The CDR3 runs to 14 residues. V lost 3 bases to trimming and J lost 1 base; unmatched junction nucleotides: 1. Germline loops: CDR1 LGHNA, CDR2 YNFKEQ. This specimen comes from a study of T cell responses to AZD1222 COVID-19 vaccine. Study-wide findings and caveats: Donors were mostly white British, more females; clonal diversity possibly underestimated. Of the AZD1222 recipients, only five to seven were seropositive at baseline. Spike-specific TCR breadth and depth were elevated following two AZD1222 doses.

Only in-frame clones appear in the TCRdb table, and some are missing; sequencing was by immunoSEQ multiplex PCR. The sample records 120,000 or so clones, roughly 90% being singletons. The specimen was peripheral blood, collected on day 0 of AZD1222 vaccination. The chain has TRBV4-2 and TRBJ1-1; TRBD1 matches at 8 bases. The clonotype comes from an adult in good health. CDR3 bases: TGTGCCAGCAGCCAGGACAGGGAGAACACTGAAGCTTTCTTT. It translates to CASSQDRENTEAFF.